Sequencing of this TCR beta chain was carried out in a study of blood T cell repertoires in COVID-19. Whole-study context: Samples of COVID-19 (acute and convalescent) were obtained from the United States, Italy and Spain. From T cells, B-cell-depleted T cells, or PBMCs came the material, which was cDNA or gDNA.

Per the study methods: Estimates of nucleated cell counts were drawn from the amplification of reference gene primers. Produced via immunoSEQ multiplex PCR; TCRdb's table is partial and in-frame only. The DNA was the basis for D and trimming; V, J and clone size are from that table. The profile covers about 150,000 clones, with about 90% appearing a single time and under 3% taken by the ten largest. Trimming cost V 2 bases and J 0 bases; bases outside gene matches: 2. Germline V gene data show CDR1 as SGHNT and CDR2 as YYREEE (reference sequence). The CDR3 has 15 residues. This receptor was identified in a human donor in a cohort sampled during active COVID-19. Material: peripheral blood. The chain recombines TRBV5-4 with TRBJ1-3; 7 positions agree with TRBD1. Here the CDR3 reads CASSLGQVSGNTIYF. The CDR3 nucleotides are TGTGCCAGCAGCTTAGGACAGGTCTCTGGAAACACCATATATTTT.